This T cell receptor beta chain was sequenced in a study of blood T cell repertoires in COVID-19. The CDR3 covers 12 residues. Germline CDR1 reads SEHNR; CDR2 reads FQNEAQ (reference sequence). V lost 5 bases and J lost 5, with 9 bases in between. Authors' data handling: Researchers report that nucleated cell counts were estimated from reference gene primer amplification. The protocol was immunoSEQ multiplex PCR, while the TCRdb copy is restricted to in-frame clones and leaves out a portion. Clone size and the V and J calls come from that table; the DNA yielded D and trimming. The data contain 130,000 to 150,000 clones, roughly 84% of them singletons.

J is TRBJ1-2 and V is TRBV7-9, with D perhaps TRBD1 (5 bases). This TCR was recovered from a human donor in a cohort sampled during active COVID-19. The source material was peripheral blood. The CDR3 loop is CASSADRYGYTF. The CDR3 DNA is TGTGCCAGCAGCGCAGACAGATATGGCTACACCTTC.